This T cell receptor (beta chain) was captured by sequencing in a study of control samples from healthy donors and cancer patients. Germline loops: CDR1 LNHDA, CDR2 SQIVND (reference sequence). Unmatched junction bases numbered 6, after V lost 6 bases and J lost 4 bases. The length of the CDR3 is 15 residues. Profiled with immunoSEQ multiplex PCR; TCRdb holds only in-frame clones, not every one. The data show some 170,000 clones, 90% to 95% seen once. Sequenced: PBMCs. The chain has TRBV19 and TRBJ1-1, with TRBD1 matching over 12 bases. The receptor was derived from a man in his 60s with colorectal cancer. Here the CDR3 DNA reads TGTGCCAGTAGACCCGGGACAGGGGGCGTCACTGAAGCTTTCTTT. Its protein product is CASRPGTGGVTEAFF.